Below are 30 T cell receptor beta chains sequenced from a single sample in a study of control samples from healthy donors and cancer patients. Only in-frame clones appear in the TCRdb table, and some are missing; sequencing was by immunoSEQ multiplex PCR. The sample yields around 100,000 clones, around 89% seen once. Sequencing was carried out using PBMCs. These receptors originate from a man between 60 and 75 years old with lung cancer.

J is TRBJ2-3 and V is TRBV5-1; D uncertain. This CDR3 comprises 12 residues. Germline V gene data show CDR1 as SGHRS and CDR2 as YFSETQ. Trimming cost V 2 bases and J 2 bases, with 3 bases left between them. CDR3 nucleotides: TGCGCCAGCAGCTTCGACACAGATACGCAGTATTTT. Translating it yields CASSFDTDTQYF.

The chain is built from TRBV15 and TRBJ1-2; TRBD1 is a possible D gene (6 bases). V was shortened by 0 bases and J by 4 bases, with 24 bases between the two germline ends. CDR3 length equals 19 residues. The germline CDR1 and CDR2 sequences are LNHNV and YYDKDF (reference sequence). CDR3 sequence reads: CATSREGGRGFGLAYGYTF. The CDR3 nucleotides read TGTGCCACCAGCAGAGAAGGGGGAAGGGGCTTCGGGTTAGCCTATGGCTACACCTTC.

The genes are TRBV7-7 and TRBJ1-6, with D unresolved. Trimming left V 1 base short and J 7 bases short, with 5 bases between. The germline V gene encodes CDR1 SSHAT and CDR2 FNYEAQ (reference sequence). The CDR3 is 13 residues long. The CDR3, as DNA: TGTGCCAGCAGCTTAGGTCCAAATTCACCCCTCCACTTT. It translates to CASSLGPNSPLHF.

CDR3 DNA: TGTGCCAGCAGCGAACAGCGGAACACTGAAGCTTTCTTT. It specifies CASSEQRNTEAFF. The V call is TRBV2, the J call TRBJ1-1; no clear D. Trimming left V 6 bases short and J 1 base short, with 9 bases between. This CDR3 has 13 residues. Germline V gene sequence: CDR1 SNHLY, CDR2 FYNNEI.

V usage is TRBV10-3 and J usage is TRBJ1-5; D is unclear. Trimming shortened V by 3 bases and J by 4 bases, and 7 bases separated the two germline ends. Looked up from germline, CDR1 is ENHRY and CDR2 is SYGVKD. The CDR3 totals 13 residues. The CDR3 spells CAISELPNQPQHF. The CDR3 DNA reads as TGTGCCATCAGTGAACTGCCTAATCAGCCCCAGCATTTT.

This clone is a singleton in its sample. The rearrangement uses TRBV4-1 and TRBJ2-5, with D maybe TRBD1 (6 bases). The CDR3 runs to 17 residues. V shed 1 base and J shed 0 bases, with 15 bases lying between them. Germline loops: CDR1 MGHRA, CDR2 YSYEKL. For the CDR3, the DNA is TGCGCCAGCAGCCAAGTATCAGGGACACCGTACCAAGAGACCCAGTACTTC. Residues: CASSQVSGTPYQETQYF.

This clone appeared a single time. The CDR3 spells CASSLEGSITDTQYF. The CDR3 DNA reads as TGTGCCAGCAGCTTAGAAGGCTCAATAACAGATACGCAGTATTTT. The rearrangement joins TRBV11-3 to TRBJ2-3, with unresolved D. The V gene's germline CDR1 is SGHNT and CDR2 YENEEA. Trimming stripped 0 bases from V and 3 bases from J, with 10 bases between. The CDR3 is 15 residues long. The whole variable domain, filled in from reference TRBV11-3 and TRBJ2-3, reads EAGVVQSPRYKIIEKKQPVAFWCNPISGHNTLYWYLQNLGQGPELLIRYENEEAVDDSQLPKDRFSAERLKGVDSTLKIQPAELGDSAVYLCASSLEGSITDTQYFGPGTRLTVL.

The rearrangement joins TRBV30 to TRBJ1-2; a possible D gene is TRBD1 (5 bases). This CDR3 spans 11 amino acids. Germline CDR1 GTSNPN, CDR2 SVGIG (reference sequence). Trimming shortened V by 2 bases and J by 5 bases, and 6 bases separated the two germline ends. The CDR3 DNA reads as TGTGCCTGGAGTACAGGATATGGCTACACCTTC. This translates into CAWSTGYGYTF.

This chain links TRBV30 with TRBJ2-2, with 10 bases that match TRBD2. V lost 5 bases and J lost 3; bases outside the gene matches: 3. The CDR3 is made up of 14 amino acids. Germline lookup yields CDR1 GTSNPN and CDR2 SVGIG (reference sequence). CDR3 DNA: TGTGCCTGGTTTAGCGGGGGGTACACCGGGGAGCTGTTTTTT. Its translation is CAWFSGGYTGELFF.

The chain combines TRBV6-2 or TRBV6-3 with TRBJ1-2; tentatively, D is TRBD1 (5 bases). V lost 6 bases and J 3 bases, leaving 17 bases between the germline ends. This CDR3 spans 15 amino acids. Looked up from germline, CDR1 is MNHEY and CDR2 is SVGEGT. CDR3 protein: CASSKDTAYYYGYTF. In nucleotides, the CDR3 is TGTGCCAGCAGCAAGGACACAGCCTATTACTATGGCTACACCTTC.

The rearrangement joins TRBV5-5 to TRBJ1-1; D perhaps matches TRBD1 (6 bases). The ends were cut back, 4 bases at V and 2 bases at J, with 15 bases in the middle. CDR1 and CDR2 (germline): SGHKS, YYEKEE (reference sequence). CDR3 length equals 15 residues. CDR3 bases: TGTGCCAGCAGCAAGACCGGACAGTATAACACTGAAGCTTTCTTT. Protein: CASSKTGQYNTEAFF.

V and J are TRBV7-8 and TRBJ1-3; TRBD1 is a possible D gene (6 bases). V was shortened by 5 bases and J by 3 bases, with 14 bases between the two germline ends. CDR3 length: 15 amino acids. Per germline, CDR1 SGHVS and CDR2 FQNEAQ. The CDR3 here is CASSPSTGFGNTIYF. CDR3 DNA: TGTGCCAGCAGCCCCTCCACAGGGTTTGGAAACACCATATATTTT.

V gene TRBV15 combines with J gene TRBJ2-6; weak D call: TRBD1 (6 bases). This CDR3 is built from 18 residues. Trimming shortened V by 1 base and J by 0 bases, and 13 bases separated the two germline ends. Germline values: CDR1 LNHNV, CDR2 YYDKDF (reference sequence). Here the CDR3 DNA reads TGTGCCACCAGCAGAGGAGGGGGAAGGGGCTCTGGGGCCAACGTCCTGACTTTC. Protein: CATSRGGGRGSGANVLTF.

This clone was recorded only once. DNA of the CDR3: TGTGCCAGCAGCTTAGGAACAGCTCCCGCCGGGGAGCTGTTTTTT. Protein: CASSLGTAPAGELFF. The chain joins TRBV7-9 to TRBJ2-2; no clear D. CDR3 length equals 15 residues. The V end was cut by 1 base, the J end by 6 bases, with 12 bases between. Germline CDR1 and CDR2: SEHNR and FQNEAQ (reference sequence).

This chain joins TRBV5-6 and TRBJ1-5, with unresolved D. Germline V lookup: CDR1 SGHDT, CDR2 YYEEEE. The CDR3 has 17 amino acids. V was shortened by 3 bases and J by 2 bases, with 18 bases between the two germline ends. CDR3 region: CASSSTRLQDGNQPQHF. CDR3 in DNA: TGTGCCAGCAGCTCCACTCGGCTGCAAGACGGCAATCAGCCCCAGCATTTT.

The chain combines TRBV30 with TRBJ1-5, with TRBD1 as a possible D gene (6 bases). V was cut by 2 bases and J by 4 bases, with 12 bases left in between. Germline lookup yields CDR1 GTSNPN and CDR2 SVGIG (reference sequence). The CDR3 consists of 14 residues. As DNA, the CDR3 is TGTGCCTGGAGTCAGGACAGCCCAAATCAGCCCCAGCATTTT. It is translated as CAWSQDSPNQPQHF.

CDR3 loop: CSASRTVHEQFF. CDR3 bases: TGCAGTGCTAGTAGGACAGTCCATGAGCAGTTCTTC. The rearrangement links TRBV20-1 to TRBJ2-1; tentative D call: TRBD1 (6 bases). The CDR3 spans 12 residues. Trimming removed 3 bases from V and 8 bases from J, with 11 bases in between. Germline CDR1 DFQATT, CDR2 SNEGSKA (reference sequence).

The chain carries TRBV27 and TRBJ2-2; D ambiguous. Trimming shortened V by 4 bases and J by 0 bases, and 12 bases separated the two germline ends. The germline gives CDR1 MNHEY, CDR2 SMNVEV (reference sequence). This CDR3 has 16 residues. CDR3 loop: CASSSGIKANTGELFF. The CDR3 bases are TGTGCCAGCAGTTCTGGGATTAAAGCGAACACCGGGGAGCTGTTTTTT.

The chain uses TRBV7-3 and TRBJ2-1, with TRBD2 matching over 9 bases. The CDR3 is 19 amino acids. The germline V gene encodes CDR1 SGHTA and CDR2 FQGTGA. The V segment lost 2 bases and the J segment 6 bases; nucleotides outside the gene matches: 17. This CDR3 is CASSLFPSSGASSGNEQFF. The DNA for the CDR3 is TGTGCCAGCAGCTTATTTCCATCTAGCGGGGCATCCTCGGGCAATGAGCAGTTCTTC.

This chain links TRBV2 with TRBJ1-1, with TRBD1 matching 11 bases. The germline V gene encodes CDR1 SNHLY and CDR2 FYNNEI. The CDR3 length is 15 residues. J gave up 4 bases and V 7 bases, and 8 bases lay outside the gene matches. CDR3 region: CASTRTGGAITEAFF. The CDR3 region has the DNA TGTGCCAGCACCCGGACAGGGGGCGCGATCACTGAAGCTTTCTTT.

The chain employs TRBV18 and TRBJ2-1; the D is unclear. Looked up from germline, CDR1 is KGHSH and CDR2 is LQKENI. V dropped 4 bases and J dropped 0 bases, with 10 bases sitting between them. The CDR3 spans 15 residues. CDR3 in amino acids: CASSQGPVSYNEQFF. CDR3 sequence (DNA): TGTGCCAGCTCACAGGGCCCCGTCTCCTACAATGAGCAGTTCTTC.

The gene calls are TRBV7-9 and TRBJ2-5; 7 bases match TRBD2. J was trimmed by 5 bases and V by 5 bases; bases with no gene match: 11. This CDR3 has 15 amino acids. The germline V gene encodes CDR1 SEHNR and CDR2 FQNEAQ (reference sequence). CDR3 sequence (DNA): TGTGCCAGCAGCAAACAAAGCGGGGAGGGGGAGACCCAGTACTTC. Amino acid sequence: CASSKQSGEGETQYF.

The chain employs TRBV7-9 and TRBJ2-2; D is uncertain. V was pared by 1 base and J by 2 bases, with 5 bases between. Germline-derived CDR1 and CDR2 are SEHNR and FQNEAQ (reference sequence). The CDR3 runs 14 residues. The CDR3 DNA follows: TGTGCCAGCAGCTTAGAATCTAACACCGGGGAGCTGTTTTTT. It codes for CASSLESNTGELFF.

The DNA of the CDR3 is TGTGCCAGCAGCTTATCCAGGGCCTTGGGGGGCTACACCTTC. Protein: CASSLSRALGGYTF. The chain has TRBV11-3 and TRBJ1-2; weak D call: TRBD1 (5 bases). CDR1 is SGHNT, CDR2 YENEEA, per germline. This CDR3 spans 14 amino acids. With 2 bases removed from V and 8 bases from J, the gap between germline ends came to 15 bases. The full variable domain, rest sourced from reference TRBV11-3 and TRBJ1-2, is EAGVVQSPRYKIIEKKQPVAFWCNPISGHNTLYWYLQNLGQGPELLIRYENEEAVDDSQLPKDRFSAERLKGVDSTLKIQPAELGDSAVYLCASSLSRALGGYTFGSGTRLTVV.

DNA for the CDR3: TGCGCCAGCAGTCTGACTAGCGGGGCGGCAGATACGCAGTATTTT. Translation: CASSLTSGAADTQYF. This rearrangement joins TRBV10-2 to TRBJ2-3, with TRBD2 matching over 11 bases. CDR1 and CDR2 from the germline V gene are WSHSY and SAAADI. The CDR3 has 15 residues. V lost 5 bases, J lost 4 bases, and 5 bases stayed unmatched.

The V call is TRBV7-2, the J call TRBJ2-5; D might be TRBD2 (5 bases). The germline CDR1 and CDR2 sequences are SGHTA and FQGNSA. The CDR3 extends over 14 amino acids. V shed 2 bases and J shed 4 bases, with 11 bases lying between them. CDR3 sequence reads: CASSLNRAGETQYF. For the CDR3, the DNA is TGTGCCAGCAGCTTAAACCGGGCGGGAGAGACCCAGTACTTC.

The chain employs TRBV30 and TRBJ2-2; D perhaps matches TRBD1 (6 bases). This CDR3 spans 15 amino acids. V was cut by 6 bases and J by 0 bases, with 14 bases left in between. Germline assignment: CDR1 GTSNPN and CDR2 SVGIG (reference sequence). The CDR3 region is CACERQASNTGELFF. The CDR3 DNA sequence: TGTGCCTGTGAACGACAGGCTTCGAACACCGGGGAGCTGTTTTTT. Full variable domain (remainder filled in from reference TRBV30 and TRBJ2-2): SQTIHQWPATLVQPVGSPLSLECTVEGTSNPNLYWYRQAAGRGLQLLFYSVGIGQISSEVPQNLSASRPQDRQFILSSKKLLLSDSGFYLCACERQASNTGELFFGEGSRLTVL.

Worth noting for this clone: The sample contains more than one DNA sequence encoding this CDR3. The V and J genes are TRBV10-2 and TRBJ1-5, with D perhaps TRBD1 (6 bases). CDR1 WSHSY and CDR2 SAAADI come from the germline V gene. This CDR3 comprises 15 residues. V was trimmed by 0 bases and J by 1 base, leaving 7 bases between them. CDR3 DNA sequence: TGCGCCAGCAGTGAGTCTGGGGGCAGCAATCAGCCCCAGCATTTT. Encoded protein: CASSESGGSNQPQHF.

The genes are TRBV6-5 and TRBJ2-2; D is ambiguous. Germline V gene sequence: CDR1 MNHEY, CDR2 SVGAGI. The CDR3 has 14 residues. Trimming removed 8 bases from V and 5 bases from J, with 15 bases in between. CDR3 in amino acids: CASSRTFLTGELFF. Written as DNA, the CDR3 is TGTGCCAGCTCGAGGACCTTCCTGACCGGGGAGCTGTTTTTT.

This clone has only one observation. The V gene is TRBV14, the J gene TRBJ2-7; D is unclear. Trimming removed 4 bases from V and 0 bases from J, with 10 bases in between. Germline-derived CDR1 and CDR2 are SGHDN and FVKESK. The CDR3 runs to 14 residues. The CDR3 loop reads CASSRVQNSYEQYF. CDR3 DNA: TGTGCCAGCAGCCGGGTCCAGAACTCCTACGAGCAGTACTTC.